The present T cell receptor (beta chain) was sequenced within a study of blood T cells in healthy people across ages. A second 7 to 11 cycle PCR used barcoded and J-beta primers. Every molecule of cDNA carried a tag from a template-switch adaptor with 12 random nucleotides. TCRdb re-analysed the 5' RACE reads in MiXCR, keeping a single row per CDR3 protein. The sample consists of around 1,000,000 distinct CDR3 sequences, around two fifths of them appearing once. V gave up 4 bases and J gave up 6 bases, with 23 bases separating them. This CDR3 has 16 amino acids. Germline CDR1 DFQATT, CDR2 SNEGSKA (reference sequence).

The sample consisted of blood. This TCR was recovered from a man aged 18 to 29 in good health. The chain joins TRBV20-1 to TRBJ2-3, with unresolved D. The CDR3 here is CSATTSRQDLRDTQYF. Written as DNA, the CDR3 is TGCAGTGCTACCACCTCCAGGCAGGATCTACGGGATACGCAGTATTTT.